These 28 T cell receptor beta chains came from one sample sequenced in a study of shared clonotypes between healthy human individuals. Profiled with immunoSEQ multiplex PCR; TCRdb holds only in-frame clones, not every one. The data contain around 700,000 clones, roughly 70% of them singletons. Material for sequencing was memory CD4+ T cells sorted from blood. The subset was: CD45RA-negative fraction. These receptors were collected from a woman in her thirties in good health.

The rearrangement links TRBV27 to TRBJ2-3; no definite D call. Germline-derived CDR1 and CDR2 are MNHEY and SMNVEV (reference sequence). V was trimmed by 10 bases and J by 8 bases, leaving 4 bases between them. This CDR3 spans 8 amino acids. The CDR3 DNA reads TGTGCCACCGTTACGCAGTATTTT. This sequence encodes CATVTQYF.

The chain links TRBV11-1 to TRBJ2-7; 7 nucleotides agree with TRBD1. The V segment lost 5 bases and the J segment 0 bases; nucleotides outside the gene matches: 10. The CDR3 spans 16 residues. Germline V CDR1 and CDR2: SGHAT, FQDESV (reference sequence). The DNA for the CDR3 is TGTGCCAGCAGCCCTAGCAGGGGGTACCTCTCCTACGAGCAGTACTTC. Its protein is CASSPSRGYLSYEQYF.

This clone is a singleton in its sample. V is TRBV19 and J is TRBJ2-7, with 7 bases fitting TRBD1. The CDR3 spans 16 residues. Looked up from germline, CDR1 is LNHDA and CDR2 is SQIVND (reference sequence). The trim removed 2 bases at V and 3 bases at J, leaving 10 bases unmatched. CDR3 protein: CASSIIGQASFYEQYF. CDR3 in DNA: TGTGCCAGTAGTATAATCGGACAGGCCTCCTTCTACGAGCAGTACTTC.

V usage is TRBV5-1 and J usage is TRBJ2-1; 8 nucleotides align to TRBD1. J lost 8 bases, V lost 4 bases, and 11 bases had no gene match. Per germline, CDR1 SGHRS and CDR2 YFSETQ. The CDR3 sequence is 15 residues long. CDR3 sequence: CASSQTGDFFDEQFF. The CDR3 coding sequence is TGCGCCAGCAGCCAGACAGGGGATTTTTTCGATGAGCAGTTCTTC.

This clone was seen a handful of times. The rearrangement joins TRBV29-1 to TRBJ2-2, with D maybe TRBD1 (7 bases). The V end lost 3 bases, the J end lost 0 bases, and 17 bases lay between the germline ends. Germline values: CDR1 SQVTM, CDR2 ANQGSEA. The CDR3 totals 17 residues. The CDR3 here is CSVDLGGQFANTGELFF. The DNA of the CDR3 is TGCAGCGTTGATTTGGGGGGACAGTTCGCGAACACCGGGGAGCTGTTTTTT.

The chain couples TRBV29-1 to TRBJ2-1; a possible D gene is TRBD2 (6 bases). Germline CDR1 is SQVTM and CDR2 is ANQGSEA. The CDR3 is 13 amino acids. V was trimmed by 5 bases and J by 6 bases, leaving 14 bases between them. The chain's CDR3 is CSVMGEALNEQFF. The CDR3 nucleotides read TGCAGCGTTATGGGGGAGGCTCTCAATGAGCAGTTCTTC.

A few counts support this clone. J is TRBJ1-1 and V is TRBV9; D is uncertain. The CDR3 is made up of 14 amino acids. Germline V lookup: CDR1 SGDLS, CDR2 YYNGEE. V shed 0 bases and J shed 0 bases, with 6 bases lying between them. The CDR3 is CASSVGFMNTEAFF. CDR3 nucleotides: TGTGCCAGCAGCGTAGGCTTTATGAACACTGAAGCTTTCTTT.

The chain carries TRBV18 and TRBJ2-7; D remains ambiguous. The CDR3 extends over 13 amino acids. With 0 bases removed from V and 6 bases from J, the gap between germline ends came to 9 bases. The germline CDR1 and CDR2 sequences are KGHSH and LQKENI. The CDR3 coding sequence is TGTGCCAGCTCACCACCGTCCGGGCGCGAGCAGTACTTC. It yields the protein CASSPPSGREQYF.

In nucleotides, the CDR3 is TGCGCCAGCAGTGAAGGTGGGGGTGAAGGGGCCTACGAGCAGTACTTC. It codes for CASSEGGGEGAYEQYF. J is TRBJ2-7 and V is TRBV10-1; D is perhaps TRBD1 or TRBD2 (5 bases each). Germline V gene sequence: CDR1 WNHNN, CDR2 SYGVQD (reference sequence). This CDR3 comprises 16 residues. V dropped 3 bases and J dropped 2 bases, with 17 bases sitting between them.

A single count supports this clone. The chain has TRBV4-1 and TRBJ2-1, with 10 positions matching TRBD2. Germline V gene data show CDR1 as MGHRA and CDR2 as YSYEKL. V was clipped by 2 bases and J by 7 bases; unmatched bases: 8. The CDR3 is 16 residues long. In nucleotides, the CDR3 is TGCGCCAGCAGCCAAATGAGCGGGAGGGGGGTAAATGAGCAGTTCTTC. Translating gives CASSQMSGRGVNEQFF.

This chain connects TRBV2 to TRBJ2-7; 7 nucleotides agree with TRBD1. Per the germline V gene, CDR1 is SNHLY and CDR2 is FYNNEI. The CDR3 covers 14 residues. V was pared by 3 bases and J by 6 bases, with 8 bases of the junction left unmatched. The CDR3 here is CASSDGQVGVEQYF. The CDR3 nucleotides read TGTGCCAGCAGTGATGGACAGGTTGGGGTCGAGCAGTACTTC.

This rearrangement joins TRBV5-1 to TRBJ1-2, with 7 bases identical to TRBD1. The V segment lost 5 bases and the J segment 8 bases; nucleotides outside the gene matches: 9. Germline CDR1 and CDR2: SGHRS and YFSETQ. The CDR3 runs to 13 residues. CDR3: CASSGTEVLGYTF. The CDR3 bases are TGCGCCAGCAGTGGGACAGAAGTCTTGGGCTACACCTTC.

The CDR3 reads CASSLLAGGALNEQFF. CDR3 nucleotides: TGTGCCAGCAGTTTACTGGCGGGAGGGGCCCTCAATGAGCAGTTCTTC. This chain connects TRBV28 to TRBJ2-1, with 9 bases matching TRBD2. Germline V gene sequence: CDR1 MDHEN, CDR2 SYDVKM. This CDR3 is 16 amino acids long. The ends lost 2 bases at V and 6 bases at J; junction bases unmatched: 8.

V and J are TRBV27 and TRBJ2-2; D possibly uses TRBD1 or TRBD2 (5 bases each). Trimming shortened V by 1 base and J by 1 base, and 13 bases separated the two germline ends. This CDR3 has 17 amino acids. Germline loops: CDR1 MNHEY, CDR2 SMNVEV (reference sequence). The CDR3 DNA sequence: TGTGCCAGCAGTTTATGGGCGGGCACAGGGAACACCGGGGAGCTGTTTTTT. Translation gives CASSLWAGTGNTGELFF.

Note on this clone: A much larger clonotype is one base distant, so this may be a read error. The V call is TRBV5-1, the J call TRBJ2-1; 12 nucleotides match TRBD2. The ends lost 6 bases at V and 3 bases at J; junction bases unmatched: 1. Germline-derived CDR1 and CDR2 are SGHRS and YFSETQ. The length of the CDR3 is 14 residues. The CDR3 sequence: CASKLAGGYNEQFF. CDR3 DNA sequence: TGCGCCAGCAAACTAGCGGGAGGCTACAATGAGCAGTTCTTC. Looking up the rest from reference TRBV5-1 and TRBJ2-1 gives the full variable domain: KAGVTQTPRYLIKTRGQQVTLSCSPISGHRSVSWYQQTPGQGLQFLFEYFSETQRNKGNFPGRFSGRQFSNSRSEMNVSTLELGDSALYLCASKLAGGYNEQFFGPGTRLTVL.

In regard to this clone: Different DNA sequences within this sample yield the same CDR3. The chain couples TRBV27 to TRBJ1-4; weak D call: TRBD1 (6 bases). Deletions cut 4 bases from V and 0 bases from J, with 9 bases between. CDR3 length: 15 amino acids. The germline CDR1 and CDR2 sequences are MNHEY and SMNVEV (reference sequence). For the CDR3, the DNA is TGTGCCAGCAGTTCCTCAGGGGCAACTAATGAAAAACTGTTTTTT. It specifies CASSSSGATNEKLFF. The whole variable domain, filled in from reference TRBV27 and TRBJ1-4, reads EAQVTQNPRYLITVTGKKLTVTCSQNMNHEYMSWYRQDPGLGLRQIYYSMNVEVTDKGDVPEGYKVSRKEKRNFPLILESPSPNQTSLYFCASSSSGATNEKLFFGSGTQLSVL.

A note on this clone: This sample also contains other DNA sequences that code for the same CDR3. V gene TRBV5-4 combines with J gene TRBJ2-7; D unresolved. The germline V and J ends were trimmed by 1 base and 3 bases, with 2 bases remaining between them. The CDR3 is 11 amino acids. Germline V CDR1 and CDR2: SGHNT, YYREEE (reference sequence). CDR3 sequence reads: CASSLNYEQYF. CDR3 sequence (DNA): TGTGCCAGCAGCTTGAACTACGAGCAGTACTTC.

The J gene is TRBJ1-4, the V gene TRBV6-5, with D unresolved. Germline CDR1 and CDR2: MNHEY and SVGAGI. V lost 4 bases, J lost 6 bases, and 12 bases lay in between. The CDR3 length is 14 residues. The CDR3 reads CASSSGGLDEKLFF. As DNA, the CDR3 is TGTGCCAGCAGTTCCGGTGGGCTAGATGAAAAACTGTTTTTT.

This clone appeared a few times. This chain uses TRBV19 with TRBJ2-1; 13 nucleotides align to TRBD2. V trimming: 5 bases; J trimming: 5 bases; junction bases outside the gene matches: 6. CDR1 LNHDA and CDR2 SQIVND come from the germline V gene (reference sequence). This CDR3 region has 16 residues. In DNA form, the CDR3 reads TGTGCCAGTAGTCGCCAGGGACTAGCGGGACACAATGAGCAGTTCTTC. Residues: CASSRQGLAGHNEQFF.

The V gene is TRBV5-6, the J gene TRBJ2-2; TRBD1 is a possible D gene (5 bases). The CDR3 runs 16 residues. Trimming removed 0 bases at V and 4 bases at J, with 13 bases between. Per the germline V gene, CDR1 is SGHDT and CDR2 is YYEEEE. The CDR3 sequence is CASSLEGRVVTGELFF. DNA of the CDR3: TGTGCCAGCAGCTTGGAGGGCAGGGTGGTCACCGGGGAGCTGTTTTTT.

The chain uses TRBV19 and TRBJ2-3; TRBD2 agrees at 8 bases. This CDR3 has 18 amino acids. V trimming: 3 bases; J trimming: 3 bases; junction bases outside the gene matches: 14. Germline CDR1 reads LNHDA; CDR2 reads SQIVND (reference sequence). CDR3 residues: CASSIGYAGGRGTDTQYF. For the CDR3, the DNA is TGTGCCAGTAGTATTGGCTACGCGGGGGGCAGGGGAACAGATACGCAGTATTTT.

The chain is built from TRBV19 and TRBJ2-1; 7 bases are shared with TRBD2. Germline CDR1 and CDR2: LNHDA and SQIVND (reference sequence). Trimming cost V 1 base and J 9 bases; bases outside gene matches: 12. This CDR3 spans 16 amino acids. CDR3 protein: CASSIGLLAVASEQFF. DNA of the CDR3: TGTGCCAGTAGTATAGGTCTCCTAGCGGTCGCGAGTGAGCAGTTCTTC.

The chain employs TRBV28 and TRBJ1-5; tentatively, D is TRBD1 (5 bases). This CDR3 comprises 13 residues. Deletions cut 6 bases from V and 4 bases from J, with 10 bases between. Germline CDR1 reads MDHEN; CDR2 reads SYDVKM. The CDR3 DNA reads TGTGCCAGCAGGCGGGGGTTTAATCAGCCCCAGCATTTT. It encodes CASRRGFNQPQHF.

The chain couples TRBV29-1 to TRBJ1-1; TRBD1 aligns across 7 bases. In germline, CDR1 is SQVTM, CDR2 ANQGSEA. This CDR3 comprises 13 residues. V lost 5 bases, J lost 8 bases, and 11 bases stayed unmatched. The CDR3 reads CSVIGQVVIEAFF. The DNA of the CDR3 is TGCAGCGTTATTGGACAGGTGGTAATCGAAGCTTTCTTT.

The V and J genes are TRBV6-1 and TRBJ1-2, with D uncertain. The CDR3 consists of 14 residues. The V and J ends lost 1 base and 1 base respectively, with 7 bases between them. Germline V gives CDR1 MNHNS, CDR2 SASEGT. The CDR3 nucleotides read TGTGCCAGCAGTGAAGTTGGCAGTAACTATGGCTACACCTTC. This gives the protein CASSEVGSNYGYTF.

The chain links TRBV30 to TRBJ1-5; a weak D match, TRBD1 (6 bases). Trimming left V 1 base short and J 5 bases short, with 9 bases between. The V gene's germline CDR1 is GTSNPN and CDR2 SVGIG (reference sequence). The CDR3 has 13 residues. The DNA for the CDR3 is TGTGCCTGGAGTGGGGGGGCCGATCAGCCCCAGCATTTT. It encodes CAWSGGADQPQHF.

The chain is built from TRBV19 and TRBJ2-4; perhaps TRBD1 as D (6 bases). The CDR3 is 14 amino acids. V was shortened by 5 bases and J by 1 base, with 9 bases between the two germline ends. CDR1 and CDR2 from the germline V gene are LNHDA and SQIVND (reference sequence). This CDR3 reads CASSVGAAKNIQYF. The DNA of the CDR3 is TGTGCCAGTAGTGTGGGGGCTGCCAAAAACATTCAGTACTTC.

The V gene is TRBV29-1, the J gene TRBJ2-7, with D perhaps TRBD1 or TRBD2 (6 bases each). This CDR3 contains 12 residues. Trimming left V 7 bases short and J 6 bases short, with 16 bases between. CDR1 is SQVTM and CDR2 is ANQGSEA in the germline V gene. CDR3 in DNA: TGCAGCGCAATACAGGGACTCGGCGAGCAGTACTTC. It encodes CSAIQGLGEQYF.